This entry is about one T cell receptor (beta chain). By how much of the sample it makes up, this clone is medium-sized (0.01 to 0.1%). Its antigen remains undetermined. Base-call qualities are not available, and no considerably larger clone is one nucleotide away. This entry comes from a study of long-term antiretroviral therapy in people with HIV (dated by TCRdb to 2022 to 2024). For the study in its entirety: The earliest samples were collected about a decade before the 2015 WHO recommendation for immediate ART, when ART was typically delayed until CD4 counts fell. Whether ART initiation and durable HIV suppression were associated with changes in peripheral blood TRB repertoire composition and diversity was tested in a retrospective serial study. A total of 150 to 200 cryopreserved PBMC samples were contributed to the cohort by 30 adults with confirmed HIV infection, with samples collected serially over a mean of around 6 years (range 1-12). Of the 30 to 35 participants with HIV, about a dozen were female. Test extractions of a monoclonal T-cell line alongside about 30 polyclonal samples showed no cross-contamination during QIAcube processing.

Sequencing of the TRB variable region was done with the immunoSEQ hsTCRB v3.0 assay at survey level resolution. The targeted TRB sequencing depth was roughly 40,000-55,000 T-cell genomes per sample. An Illumina MiSeq with a v3 150-cycle kit was used to sequence the pooled TRB libraries. The original methods were these. Repertoire analysis was run in R within a reproducible Nextflow workflow that covered QC, data transformation and analysis. LymphoSeq2, an R package for exploring AIRR-Seq data, was used to implement the custom analyses. Several samples yielding fewer than 5000 total TRB sequences were excluded, leaving roughly 200 analyzed HIV repertoires. Among the 180 or so HIV repertoires that were kept, 59 were collected before ART initiation and about 130 were collected after ART initiation. Repertoires were downsampled to 5000 TRB nucleotide sequences, with summary statistics averaged over 100 downsampling iterations. TRB sequences were retained for analysis only if CDR3 regions of at least seven amino acids were present. Two measures captured diversity: a Shannon entropy-derived clonality score and the Gini coefficient. Repertoire networks linked the top 5000 CDR3 amino acid sequences whenever two sequences differed by an edit distance of one. Antigen specificity groups and MHC restriction were predicted for TRB CDR3 amino acid sequences with GLIPH2. Known CMV, EBV, HIV or tissue antigen associations were flagged by matching CDR3 amino acid sequences against VDJdb and McPAS-TCR. Pre-ART, post-ART and control groups were compared with Wilcoxon signed-rank tests and Holm-Bonferroni correction. TCRdb re-hosts the immuneACCESS table, in-frame sequences only. Its copies lack some clones; in the studies checked, an unresolved V gene accounts for under half of them, and the cause for the rest is not known. V and J calls and clone size are those listed in that table; D and trimming were worked out from the DNA. The sample table lists 9,500 or so clones, 75% of them with a count of one. 20% of the sample goes to the ten largest clones.

To be included, a participant needed at least one PBMC sample from before ART initiation plus at least two post-ART samples. Treatment was received in the United States of America by all participants with HIV. Before DNA extraction, cryopreserved samples containing 1-10 million PBMC were thawed and washed. At the time of the earliest PBMC sample for each participant with HIV, ages ranged from roughly 23 to 55 years. PBMC samples were contributed by each participant from 1-4 timepoints before ART initiation and 2-8 timepoints after ART initiation, with a median of 7 samples. For every participant, serial HIV viral load, CD4+ T-cell count, ART history and demographic data were obtained. Genomic DNA was extracted from unsorted PBMC with a Qiagen kit on a QIAcube, processed in batches of 12 samples. The CDR3 covers 12 residues, taking in both the cysteine and the phenylalanine. Only the CDR3 DNA stays, 36 bases, in frame from base 1. The V end loses 0 bases and the J end loses 6 bases, and a stretch of 7 bases separates them. The germline V gene provides CDR1 SGHDT and CDR2 YYEEEE.

Points the paper makes about the study in general: A significant increase in TRB diversity was found to be associated with ART initiation, although TRB diversity was observed to remain significantly below that of transplant donor controls even after long-term ART. Expanded TRB clones identified before ART initiation dominated the repertoire at all time points, although this dominance fluctuated and declined in many PLHIV after ART. Because PBMC availability was limited, only the TCR beta chain was sequenced, with no alpha chain pairing. The samples span the years 2004 to 2017, and the ART regimens used at that time may not be as effective as current regimens. Inferences about post-ART repertoire changes are limited because no data were available on ART adherence, viral resistance or therapy changes. CDR3 length ranges in HIV repertoires were narrower than in controls, and network structure suggested an antigen-experienced repertoire with only a slight naive shift after ART. Because pre-ART samples had limited cell numbers, unsorted PBMC were profiled rather than sorted CD4+ and CD8+ T cells.

The rearranged chain carries TRBV5-6 and TRBJ2-7; TRBD2 is a weak D gene call, 5 bases matching. This specimen was unsorted PBMCs, taken 1.8 years before starting antiretroviral therapy. The TCR was taken from a man in his forties with HIV. The CDR3 reads as follows: CASSLGGAEQYF. The DNA is as follows: TGTGCCAGCAGCTTGGGGGGAGCCGAGCAGTACTTC.